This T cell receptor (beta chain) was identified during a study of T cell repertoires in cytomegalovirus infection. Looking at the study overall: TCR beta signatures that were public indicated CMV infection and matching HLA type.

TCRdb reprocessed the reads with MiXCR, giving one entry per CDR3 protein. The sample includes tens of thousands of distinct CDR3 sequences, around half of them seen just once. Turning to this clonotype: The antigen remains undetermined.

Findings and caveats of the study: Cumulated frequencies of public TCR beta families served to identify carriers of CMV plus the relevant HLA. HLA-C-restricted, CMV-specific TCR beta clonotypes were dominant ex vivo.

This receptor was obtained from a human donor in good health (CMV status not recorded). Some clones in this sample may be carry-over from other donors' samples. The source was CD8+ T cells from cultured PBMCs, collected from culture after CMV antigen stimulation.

CDR3 sequence: CASSLEQAYNEQFF. The CDR3 DNA reads TGTGCCAGCAGTTTAGAACAGGCTTACAATGAGCAGTTCTTC. This chain joins TRBV27 and TRBJ2-1; tentatively, D is TRBD1 (5 bases). CDR3 length: 14 amino acids. V lost 2 bases and J 4 bases, leaving 9 bases between the germline ends. CDR1 is MNHEY, CDR2 SMNVEV, per germline (reference sequence).